This TCR beta chain was identified in a study of tumor and adjacent non-tumor tissue in lung cancer. General study findings and limits: Significantly higher TCR diversity was found in tumor than normal lung.

Three rounds of nested PCR, following a modified ARM-PCR protocol, produced the TCRbeta library. TCRdb called the multiplex PCR reads again in MiXCR, with one record for every CDR3 protein. The table lists around 100,000 distinct CDR3 sequences, around three fifths of them singletons. The template was RNA from unsorted bulk tissue. Distant lung tissue was collected more than 3 cm away from the tumor edge. The CDR3 is 11 residues long. Germline V gives CDR1 WSHSY, CDR2 SAAADI. As regards this clonotype: No antigen is known for it. A read error may produce the germline difference seen at one junction end.

Sequencing was done on a sample of distant non-tumor lung tissue. V gene TRBV10-2 combines with J gene TRBJ2-3, with D unclear. The TCR was taken from a man younger than 45 with non-small cell lung cancer. CDR3: CVSMITDTQYF. CDR3 nucleotide sequence: TGCGTCAGCATGATTACAGATACGCAATATTTT.